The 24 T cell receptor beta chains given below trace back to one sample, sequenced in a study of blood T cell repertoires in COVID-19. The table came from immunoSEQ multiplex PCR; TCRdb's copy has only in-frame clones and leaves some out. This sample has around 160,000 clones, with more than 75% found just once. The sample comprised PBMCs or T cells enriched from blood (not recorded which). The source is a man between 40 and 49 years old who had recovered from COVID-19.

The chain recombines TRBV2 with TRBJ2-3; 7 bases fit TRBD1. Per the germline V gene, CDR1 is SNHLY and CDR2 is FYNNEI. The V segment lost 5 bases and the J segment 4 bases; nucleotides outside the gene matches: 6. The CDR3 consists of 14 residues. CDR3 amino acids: CASSSTGNPDTQYF. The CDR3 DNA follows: TGTGCCAGCAGTTCGACAGGGAATCCAGATACGCAGTATTTT.

CDR3 sequence: CSVEDGGEETQYF. For the CDR3, the DNA is TGCAGCGTTGAAGACGGCGGGGAAGAGACCCAGTACTTC. This rearrangement joins TRBV29-1 to TRBJ2-5, with TRBD2 as a possible D gene (6 bases). The CDR3 spans 13 residues. Germline-derived CDR1 and CDR2 are SQVTM and ANQGSEA. The V end was cut by 0 bases, the J end by 3 bases, with 8 bases between.

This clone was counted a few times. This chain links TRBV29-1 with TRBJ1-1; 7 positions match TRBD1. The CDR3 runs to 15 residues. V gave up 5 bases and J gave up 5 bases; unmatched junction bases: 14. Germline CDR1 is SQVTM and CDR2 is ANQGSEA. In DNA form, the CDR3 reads TGCAGCGTTCACTTAGGGGGCGCCTTAATAACTGAAGCTTTCTTT. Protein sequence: CSVHLGGALITEAFF.

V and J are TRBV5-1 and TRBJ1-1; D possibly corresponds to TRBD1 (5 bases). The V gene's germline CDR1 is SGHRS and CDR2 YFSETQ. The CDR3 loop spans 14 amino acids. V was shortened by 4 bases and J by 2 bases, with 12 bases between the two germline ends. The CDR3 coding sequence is TGCGCCAGCAGCCCAGGGTCGATAAACACTGAAGCTTTCTTT. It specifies CASSPGSINTEAFF.

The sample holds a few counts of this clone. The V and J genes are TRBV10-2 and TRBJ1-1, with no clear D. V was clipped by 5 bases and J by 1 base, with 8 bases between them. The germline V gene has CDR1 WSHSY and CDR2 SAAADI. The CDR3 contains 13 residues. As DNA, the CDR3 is TGCGCCAGCAGTACACAGAGGAACACTGAAGCTTTCTTT. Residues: CASSTQRNTEAFF.

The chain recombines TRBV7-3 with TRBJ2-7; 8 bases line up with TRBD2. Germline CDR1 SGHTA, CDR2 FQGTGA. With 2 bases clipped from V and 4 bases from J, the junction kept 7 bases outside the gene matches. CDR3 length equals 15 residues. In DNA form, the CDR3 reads TGTGCCAGCAGCTTACGGGGTAGCGGGGAATACGAGCAGTACTTC. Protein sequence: CASSLRGSGEYEQYF.

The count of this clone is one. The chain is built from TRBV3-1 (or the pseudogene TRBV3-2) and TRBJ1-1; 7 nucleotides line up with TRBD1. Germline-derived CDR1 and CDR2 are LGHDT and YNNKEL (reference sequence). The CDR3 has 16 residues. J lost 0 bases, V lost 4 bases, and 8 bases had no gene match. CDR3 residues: CASSPIDRDMNTEAFF. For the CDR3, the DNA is TGTGCCAGCAGCCCTATTGACAGGGATATGAACACTGAAGCTTTCTTT.

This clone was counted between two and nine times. CDR3 DNA sequence: TGTGCCAGCAGCCAAGAGGGGGCGAGGGGCTATGGCTACACCTTC. This encodes CASSQEGARGYGYTF. The rearrangement uses TRBV14 and TRBJ1-2; TRBD1 might be the D (6 bases). V was trimmed by 0 bases and J by 4 bases, leaving 12 bases between them. The CDR3 loop spans 15 amino acids. In germline, CDR1 is SGHDN, CDR2 FVKESK.

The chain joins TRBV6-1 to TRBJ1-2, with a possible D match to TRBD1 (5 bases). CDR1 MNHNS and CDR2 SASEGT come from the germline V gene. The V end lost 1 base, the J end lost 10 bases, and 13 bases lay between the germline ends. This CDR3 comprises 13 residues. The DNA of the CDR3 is TGTGCCAGCAGTGAAGGCCCAAACAGGCTCTACACCTTC. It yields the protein CASSEGPNRLYTF.

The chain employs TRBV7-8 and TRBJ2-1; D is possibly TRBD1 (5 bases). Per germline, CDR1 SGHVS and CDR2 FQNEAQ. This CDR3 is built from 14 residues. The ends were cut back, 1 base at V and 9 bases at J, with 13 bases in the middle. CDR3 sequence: CASSLVFQGGEQFF. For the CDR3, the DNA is TGTGCCAGCAGCTTAGTCTTTCAGGGTGGTGAGCAGTTCTTC.

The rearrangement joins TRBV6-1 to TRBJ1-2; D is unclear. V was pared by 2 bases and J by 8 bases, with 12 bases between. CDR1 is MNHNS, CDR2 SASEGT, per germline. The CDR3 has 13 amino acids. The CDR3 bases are TGTGCCAGCAGTGAAAGAGGTCGTCAGGGCTACACCTTC. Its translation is CASSERGRQGYTF.

This CDR3 is CASSTTGGSYGYTF. The CDR3 bases are TGTGCCAGCTCAACGACAGGGGGGAGCTATGGCTACACCTTC. The genes are TRBV18 and TRBJ1-2; TRBD1 aligns across 9 bases. Germline V gene sequence: CDR1 KGHSH, CDR2 LQKENI. J gave up 4 bases and V 5 bases, and 5 bases lay outside the gene matches. The CDR3 has 14 residues.

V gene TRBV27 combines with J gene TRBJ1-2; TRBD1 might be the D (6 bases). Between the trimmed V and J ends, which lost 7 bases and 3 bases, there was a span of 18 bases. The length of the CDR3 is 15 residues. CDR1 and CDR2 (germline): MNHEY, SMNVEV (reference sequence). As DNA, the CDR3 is TGTGCCAGCACCCGAACAGGCTCAGGGGACTATGGCTACACCTTC. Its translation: CASTRTGSGDYGYTF.

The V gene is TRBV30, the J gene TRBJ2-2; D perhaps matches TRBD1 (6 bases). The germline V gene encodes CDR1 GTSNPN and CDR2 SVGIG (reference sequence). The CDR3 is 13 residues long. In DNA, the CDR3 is TGTACTATAAGGGACACGAACACCGGGGAGCTGTTTTTT. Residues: CTIRDTNTGELFF.

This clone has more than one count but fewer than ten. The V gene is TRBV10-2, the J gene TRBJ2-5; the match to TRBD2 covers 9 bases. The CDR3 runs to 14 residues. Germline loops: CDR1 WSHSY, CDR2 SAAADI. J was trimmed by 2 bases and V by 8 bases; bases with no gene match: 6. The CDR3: CASSITSGQETQYF. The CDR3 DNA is TGCGCCAGCTCGATTACTAGCGGGCAAGAGACCCAGTACTTC.

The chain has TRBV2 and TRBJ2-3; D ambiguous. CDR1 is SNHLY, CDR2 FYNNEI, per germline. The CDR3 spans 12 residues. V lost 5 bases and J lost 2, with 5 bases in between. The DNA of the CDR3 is TGTGCCAGCAGTTATTCCACAGATACGCAGTATTTT. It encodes CASSYSTDTQYF. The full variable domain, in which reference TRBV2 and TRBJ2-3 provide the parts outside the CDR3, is EPEVTQTPSHQVTQMGQEVILRCVPISNHLYFYWYRQILGQKVEFLVSFYNNEISEKSEIFDDQFSVERPDGSNFTLKIRSTKLEDSAMYFCASSYSTDTQYFGPGTRLTVL.

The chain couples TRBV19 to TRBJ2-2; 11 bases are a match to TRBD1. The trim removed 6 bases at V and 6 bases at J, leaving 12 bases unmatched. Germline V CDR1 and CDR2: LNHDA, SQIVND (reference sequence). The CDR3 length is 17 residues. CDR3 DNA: TGTGCCAGTAGGACCCGGGACAGGGGGAAAGGGGCCGGGGAGCTGTTTTTT. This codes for CASRTRDRGKGAGELFF.

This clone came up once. CDR3 region: CASSVGLAGGPGQETQYF. As DNA, the CDR3 is TGCGCCAGCAGCGTGGGACTAGCGGGGGGCCCCGGCCAAGAGACCCAGTACTTC. The chain employs TRBV5-1 and TRBJ2-5, with TRBD2 identical over 15 bases. Losses at the gene ends were 4 bases for V and 1 base for J; bases not matched to a gene: 8. In germline, CDR1 is SGHRS, CDR2 YFSETQ. The CDR3 is made up of 18 amino acids.

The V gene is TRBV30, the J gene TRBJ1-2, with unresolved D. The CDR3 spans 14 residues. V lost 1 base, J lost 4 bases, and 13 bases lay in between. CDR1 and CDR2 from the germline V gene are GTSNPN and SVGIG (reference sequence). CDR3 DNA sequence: TGTGCCTGGAGTGACAGCGCGGGATTCTATGGCTACACCTTC. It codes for CAWSDSAGFYGYTF.

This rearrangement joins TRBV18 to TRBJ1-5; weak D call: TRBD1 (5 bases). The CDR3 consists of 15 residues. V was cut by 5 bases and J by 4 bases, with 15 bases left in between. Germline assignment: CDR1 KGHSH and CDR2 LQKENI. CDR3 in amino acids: CASSGGTVGNQPQHF. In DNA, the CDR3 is TGTGCCAGCTCAGGGGGGACGGTCGGAAATCAGCCCCAGCATTTT.

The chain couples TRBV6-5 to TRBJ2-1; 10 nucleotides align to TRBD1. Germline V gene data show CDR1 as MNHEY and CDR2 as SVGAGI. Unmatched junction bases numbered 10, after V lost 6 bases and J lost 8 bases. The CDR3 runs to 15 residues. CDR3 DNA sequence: TGTGCCAGCAGGGCCCCGGGACAGGGGCGGGATGAGCAGTTCTTC. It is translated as CASRAPGQGRDEQFF.

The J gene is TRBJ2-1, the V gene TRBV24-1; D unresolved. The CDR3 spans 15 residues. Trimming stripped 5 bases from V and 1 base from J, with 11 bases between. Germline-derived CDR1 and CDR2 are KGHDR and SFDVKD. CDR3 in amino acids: CATSAQTNSYNEQFF. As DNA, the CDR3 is TGTGCCACCAGTGCTCAGACAAATTCCTACAATGAGCAGTTCTTC.

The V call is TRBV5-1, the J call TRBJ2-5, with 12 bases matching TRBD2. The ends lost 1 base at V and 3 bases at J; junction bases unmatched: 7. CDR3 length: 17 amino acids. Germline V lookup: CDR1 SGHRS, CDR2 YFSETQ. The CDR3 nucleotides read TGCGCCAGCAGCTTGAGTGGACTAGCGGGAAAGGAAGAGACCCAGTACTTC. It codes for CASSLSGLAGKEETQYF.

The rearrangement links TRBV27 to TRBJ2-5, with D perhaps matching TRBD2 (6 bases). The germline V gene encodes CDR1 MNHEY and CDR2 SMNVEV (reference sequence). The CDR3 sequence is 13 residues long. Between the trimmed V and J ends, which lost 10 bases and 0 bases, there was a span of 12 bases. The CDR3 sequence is CATRGGNQETQYF. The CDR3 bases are TGTGCCACCCGTGGGGGGAACCAAGAGACCCAGTACTTC.